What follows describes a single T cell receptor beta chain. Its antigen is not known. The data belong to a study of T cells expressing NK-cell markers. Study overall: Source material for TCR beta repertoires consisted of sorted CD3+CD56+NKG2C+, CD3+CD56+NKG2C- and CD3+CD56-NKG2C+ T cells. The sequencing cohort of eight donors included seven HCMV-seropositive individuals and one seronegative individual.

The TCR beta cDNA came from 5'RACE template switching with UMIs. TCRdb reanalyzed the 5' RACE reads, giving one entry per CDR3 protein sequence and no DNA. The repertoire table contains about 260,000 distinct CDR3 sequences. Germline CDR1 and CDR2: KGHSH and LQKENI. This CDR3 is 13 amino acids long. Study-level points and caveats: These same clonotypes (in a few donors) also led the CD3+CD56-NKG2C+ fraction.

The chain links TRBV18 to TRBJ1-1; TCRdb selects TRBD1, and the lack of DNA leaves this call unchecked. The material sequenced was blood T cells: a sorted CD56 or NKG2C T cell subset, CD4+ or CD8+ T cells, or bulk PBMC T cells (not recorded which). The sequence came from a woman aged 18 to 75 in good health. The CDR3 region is CASSLDRASEAFF.